The T cell receptor beta chain described here comes from a study of blood T cell repertoires in COVID-19. Some clones are missing from TCRdb's copy, which holds only in-frame ones; the method was immunoSEQ multiplex PCR. Of roughly 150,000 clones listed, approximately 78% are singletons. Trimming removed 0 bases at V and 4 bases at J, with 9 bases between. Germline V gives CDR1 SGHAT, CDR2 FQNNGV. The length of the CDR3 is 14 residues. V gene TRBV11-2 combines with J gene TRBJ1-1; the D is unclear. The TCR sequence derives from a woman in her 50s who had recovered from COVID-19. Sequencing used PBMCs or T cells enriched from blood (not recorded which). The CDR3 sequence: CASSLDLTITEAFF. CDR3 sequence (DNA): TGTGCCAGCAGCTTAGATCTAACTATCACTGAAGCTTTCTTT.